One sample yielded the 8 T cell receptor beta chains listed below, sequenced in a study of blood T cell repertoires in COVID-19. TCRdb's table, derived via immunoSEQ multiplex PCR, lists solely in-frame clones and lacks some. The sample carries 150,000 to 200,000 clones, around 93% recorded once. The specimen was peripheral blood. Receptors originate from a woman aged 45-59 years with acute or convalescent COVID-19.

V usage is TRBV10-3 and J usage is TRBJ2-5, with TRBD2 matching over 12 bases. Germline lookup yields CDR1 ENHRY and CDR2 SYGVKD. V dropped 3 bases and J dropped 5; count of bases not matched to a gene: 7. This CDR3 is built from 16 residues. The CDR3 is CAISEETSGGWETQYF. Here the CDR3 DNA reads TGTGCCATCAGTGAAGAAACTAGCGGGGGGTGGGAGACCCAGTACTTC.

The chain combines TRBV10-3 with TRBJ2-5; TRBD2 matches at 9 bases. The V gene's germline CDR1 is ENHRY and CDR2 SYGVKD. CDR3 length: 16 residues. V lost 2 bases to trimming and J lost 4 bases; unmatched junction nucleotides: 8. CDR3 nucleotide sequence: TGTGCCATCAGTGAGGTGGCGGGGGGGCCGGGAGAGACCCAGTACTTC. Its translation: CAISEVAGGPGETQYF.

This CDR3 reads CASSQRMNTEAFF. The CDR3 DNA reads as TGCGCCAGCAGCCAGAGAATGAACACTGAAGCTTTCTTT. The chain recombines TRBV4-3 with TRBJ1-1; D gene unclear. The germline V and J ends were trimmed by 3 bases and 0 bases, with 5 bases remaining between them. Germline CDR1 is LGHNA and CDR2 is YSLEER. CDR3 length: 13 residues.

This chain uses TRBV7-3 with TRBJ2-1, with TRBD1 matching over 9 bases. J lost 6 bases, V lost 4 bases, and 7 bases had no gene match. The CDR3 has 15 residues. CDR1 and CDR2 from the germline V gene are SGHTA and FQGTGA. CDR3 sequence (DNA): TGTGCCAGCAGCTCTGGGACAGGGAGTCTCAATGAGCAGTTCTTC. This translates into CASSSGTGSLNEQFF.

The chain employs TRBV4-3 and TRBJ1-2, with TRBD1 as a possible D gene (5 bases). V dropped 4 bases and J dropped 0 bases, with 15 bases sitting between them. The CDR3 has 16 amino acids. CDR1 and CDR2 (germline): LGHNA, YSLEER. The CDR3 DNA reads TGCGCCAGCAGCCTCCGGAGCAGGGTAGCTAACTATGGCTACACCTTC. It translates to CASSLRSRVANYGYTF.

The rearrangement joins TRBV28 to TRBJ1-1, with D perhaps matching TRBD1 (5 bases). Germline CDR1 reads MDHEN; CDR2 reads SYDVKM. V shed 3 bases and J shed 4 bases, with 15 bases lying between them. The CDR3 sequence is 15 residues long. The CDR3, as DNA: TGTGCCAGCAGTTTGGGAGGGGCGACGGGCACTGAAGCTTTCTTT. Amino acids: CASSLGGATGTEAFF. The full variable domain, completed using reference TRBV28 and TRBJ1-1, is DVKVTQSSRYLVKRTGEKVFLECVQDMDHENMFWYRQDPGLGLRLIYFSYDVKMKEKGDIPEGYSVSREKKERFSLILESASTNQTSMYLCASSLGGATGTEAFFGQGTRLTVV.

The rearrangement uses TRBV3-1 (or the pseudogene TRBV3-2) and TRBJ2-1, with a possible D match to TRBD2 (6 bases). The V and J ends lost 0 bases and 8 bases respectively, with 17 bases between them. The CDR3 spans 16 residues. Germline V gene sequence: CDR1 LGHDT, CDR2 YNNKEL (reference sequence). The CDR3 DNA reads TGTGCCAGCAGCCAAGAGTGGCGGGAAACCCCACATGAGCAGTTCTTC. Residues: CASSQEWRETPHEQFF.

V gene TRBV25-1 combines with J gene TRBJ2-7; 10 bases align to TRBD2. Germline CDR1 MGHDK, CDR2 SYGVNS. Losses at the gene ends were 3 bases for V and 0 bases for J; bases not matched to a gene: 5. The CDR3 has 16 residues. CDR3: CASSEYGTSASYEQYF. Here the CDR3 DNA reads TGTGCCAGCAGTGAGTACGGGACTAGCGCCTCCTACGAGCAGTACTTC.